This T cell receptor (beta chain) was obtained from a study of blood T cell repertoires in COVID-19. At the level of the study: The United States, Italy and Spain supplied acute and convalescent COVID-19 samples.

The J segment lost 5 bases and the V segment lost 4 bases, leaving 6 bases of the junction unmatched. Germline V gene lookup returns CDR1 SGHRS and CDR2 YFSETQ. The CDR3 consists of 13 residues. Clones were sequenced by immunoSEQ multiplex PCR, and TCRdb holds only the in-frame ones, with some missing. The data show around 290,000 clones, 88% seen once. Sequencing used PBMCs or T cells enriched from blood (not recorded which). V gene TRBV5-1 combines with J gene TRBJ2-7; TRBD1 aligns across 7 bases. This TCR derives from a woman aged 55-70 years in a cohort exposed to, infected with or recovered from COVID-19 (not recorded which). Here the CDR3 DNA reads TGCGCCAGCAGCCCCTACGACAGGGACGAGCAGTACTTC. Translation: CASSPYDRDEQYF.